The clone carrying this T cell receptor beta chain has just a few counts. Its antigen is not known. The data derive from a study of beta chain features in type 1 diabetes. Study-wide results and limits: Over-representation of high TCR-expressing cells was a possible consequence of cDNA sequencing. Among all four CD4+ subsets, Type 1 diabetes patients had TCRB CDR3s that were moderately but significantly shorter.

TCRB transcripts that were expressed got sequenced, as all of the isolated RNA had been reverse transcribed. Method: immunoSEQ multiplex PCR; TCRdb's copy keeps in-frame clones and lacks some. In the table there are about 200,000 clones, roughly 11% of which are singletons. A sort by CD45RO/CCR7/CD25/CD127/CD95/CD27 yielded CD4+ naive, central memory, regulatory and stem cell-like memory cells. The TCR was taken from a man aged 18 to 29 in good health. The sequenced sample was central memory CD4+ T cells from blood.

The CDR3 spells CASSQGTGTQYGYTF. CDR3 DNA: TGCGCCAGCAGCCAAGGGACAGGGACCCAATATGGCTACACCTTC. The V and J genes are TRBV4-1 and TRBJ1-2; 8 positions agree with TRBD1. The junction had 6 bases not matched to a gene; V was cut back by 1 base and J by 5 bases. The CDR3 consists of 15 residues. Germline-derived CDR1 and CDR2 are MGHRA and YSYEKL.